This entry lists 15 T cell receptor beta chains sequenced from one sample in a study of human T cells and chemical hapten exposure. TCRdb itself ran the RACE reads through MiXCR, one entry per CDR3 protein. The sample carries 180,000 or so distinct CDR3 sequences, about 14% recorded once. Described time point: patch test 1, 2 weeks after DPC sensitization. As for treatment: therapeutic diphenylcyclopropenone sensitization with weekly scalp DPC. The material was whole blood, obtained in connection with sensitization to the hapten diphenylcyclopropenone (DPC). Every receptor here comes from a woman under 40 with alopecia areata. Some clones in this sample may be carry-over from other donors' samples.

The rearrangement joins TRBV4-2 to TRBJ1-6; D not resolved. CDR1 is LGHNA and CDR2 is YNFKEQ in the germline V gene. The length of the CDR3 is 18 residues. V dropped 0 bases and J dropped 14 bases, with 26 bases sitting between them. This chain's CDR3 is CASSQDSRQYGNNLTLHF. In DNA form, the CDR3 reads TGTGCCAGCAGCCAAGATTCGAGGCAATACGGGAATAATCTCACCCTCCACTTT.

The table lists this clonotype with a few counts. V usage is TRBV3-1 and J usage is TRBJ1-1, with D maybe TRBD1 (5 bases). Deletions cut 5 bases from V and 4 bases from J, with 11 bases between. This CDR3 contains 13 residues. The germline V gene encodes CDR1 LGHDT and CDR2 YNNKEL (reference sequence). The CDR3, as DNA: TGTGCCAGCAGCACCCTGAGGGGCACTGAAGCTTTCTTT. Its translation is CASSTLRGTEAFF.

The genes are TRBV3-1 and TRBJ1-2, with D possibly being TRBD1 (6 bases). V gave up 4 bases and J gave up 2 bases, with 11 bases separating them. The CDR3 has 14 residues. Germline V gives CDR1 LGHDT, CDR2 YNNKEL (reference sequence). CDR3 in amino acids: CASSPRQDNYGYTF. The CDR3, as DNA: TGTGCCAGCAGCCCCCGACAGGACAACTATGGCTACACCTTC.

CDR3 sequence reads: CSASTSAIFYNEQFF. The CDR3 nucleotides are TGCAGTGCGTCAACTAGCGCCATTTTCTACAATGAGCAGTTCTTC. The rearrangement links TRBV20-1 to TRBJ2-1; 7 nucleotides align to TRBD2. The CDR3 has 15 residues. The junction had 11 bases not matched to a gene; V was cut back by 6 bases and J by 3 bases. Germline V gene lookup returns CDR1 DFQATT and CDR2 SNEGSKA (reference sequence).

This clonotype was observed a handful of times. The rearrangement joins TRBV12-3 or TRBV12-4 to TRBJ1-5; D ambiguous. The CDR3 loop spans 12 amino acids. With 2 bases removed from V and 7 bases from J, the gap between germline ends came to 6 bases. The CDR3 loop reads CASSLRLQPQHF. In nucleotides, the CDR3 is TGTGCCAGCAGTTTAAGGCTGCAGCCCCAGCATTTT.

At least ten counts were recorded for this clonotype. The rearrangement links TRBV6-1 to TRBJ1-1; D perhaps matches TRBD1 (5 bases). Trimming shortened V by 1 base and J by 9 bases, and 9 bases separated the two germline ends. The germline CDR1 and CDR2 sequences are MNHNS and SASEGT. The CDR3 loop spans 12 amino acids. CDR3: CASSEVPGKAFF. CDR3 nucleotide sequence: TGTGCCAGCAGTGAAGTCCCAGGGAAAGCTTTCTTT.

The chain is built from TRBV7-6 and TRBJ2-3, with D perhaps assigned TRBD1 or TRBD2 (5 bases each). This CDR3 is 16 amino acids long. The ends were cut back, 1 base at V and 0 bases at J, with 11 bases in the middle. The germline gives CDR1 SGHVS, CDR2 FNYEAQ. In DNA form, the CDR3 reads TGTGCCAGCAGCTTAGGGGGACGGACTAGCACAGATACGCAGTATTTT. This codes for CASSLGGRTSTDTQYF.

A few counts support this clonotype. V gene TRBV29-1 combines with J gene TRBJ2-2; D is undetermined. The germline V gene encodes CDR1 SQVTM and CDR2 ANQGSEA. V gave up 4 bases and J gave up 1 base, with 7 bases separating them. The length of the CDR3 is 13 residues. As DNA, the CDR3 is TGCAGCGTTGCGCGGCTGAACACCGGGGAGCTGTTTTTT. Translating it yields CSVARLNTGELFF.

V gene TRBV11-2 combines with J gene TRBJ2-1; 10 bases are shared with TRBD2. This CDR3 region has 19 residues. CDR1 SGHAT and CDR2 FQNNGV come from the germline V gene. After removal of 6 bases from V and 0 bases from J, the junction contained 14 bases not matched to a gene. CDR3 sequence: CASSPKGLATTVSYNEQFF. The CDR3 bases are TGTGCCAGCAGTCCCAAGGGACTAGCGACAACCGTCTCCTACAATGAGCAGTTCTTC.

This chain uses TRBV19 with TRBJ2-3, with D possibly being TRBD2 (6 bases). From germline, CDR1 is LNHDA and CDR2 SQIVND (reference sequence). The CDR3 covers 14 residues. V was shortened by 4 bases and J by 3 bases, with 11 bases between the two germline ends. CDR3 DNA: TGTGCCAGTAGTACGACGGGACTGACAGATACGCAGTATTTT. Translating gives CASSTTGLTDTQYF.

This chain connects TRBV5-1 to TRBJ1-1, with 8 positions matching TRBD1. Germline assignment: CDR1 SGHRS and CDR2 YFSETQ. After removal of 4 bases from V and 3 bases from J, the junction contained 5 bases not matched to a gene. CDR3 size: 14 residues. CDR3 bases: TGCGCCAGCAGCCCAGGGGGCCCCGACACTGAAGCTTTCTTT. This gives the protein CASSPGGPDTEAFF.

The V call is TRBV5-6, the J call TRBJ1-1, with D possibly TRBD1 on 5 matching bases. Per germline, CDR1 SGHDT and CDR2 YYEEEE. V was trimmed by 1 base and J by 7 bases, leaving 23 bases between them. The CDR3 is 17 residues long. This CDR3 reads CASSLNGLGSGHSEAFF. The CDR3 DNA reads TGTGCCAGCAGCTTGAATGGCTTAGGGTCGGGGCACAGTGAAGCTTTCTTT.

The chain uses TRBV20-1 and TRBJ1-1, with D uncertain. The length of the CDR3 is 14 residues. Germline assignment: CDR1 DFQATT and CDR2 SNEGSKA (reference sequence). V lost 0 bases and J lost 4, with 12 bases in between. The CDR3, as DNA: TGCAGTGCTAGAGATAAGGGAACCGCCACTGAAGCTTTCTTT. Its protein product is CSARDKGTATEAFF.

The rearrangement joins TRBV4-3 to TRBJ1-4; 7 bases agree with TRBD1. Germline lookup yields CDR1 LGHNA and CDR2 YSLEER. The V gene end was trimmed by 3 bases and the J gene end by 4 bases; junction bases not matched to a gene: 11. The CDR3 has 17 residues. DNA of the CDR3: TGCGCCAGCAGCCAGAGCTTCGGGACAGACTTTAATGAAAAACTGTTTTTT. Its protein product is CASSQSFGTDFNEKLFF.

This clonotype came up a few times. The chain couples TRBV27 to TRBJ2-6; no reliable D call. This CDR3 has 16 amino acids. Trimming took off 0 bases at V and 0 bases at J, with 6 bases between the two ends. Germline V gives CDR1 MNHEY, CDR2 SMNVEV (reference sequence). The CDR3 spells CASSLSRLSGANVLTF. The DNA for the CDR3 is TGTGCCAGCAGTTTATCCCGGCTCTCTGGGGCCAACGTCCTGACTTTC.